Listed below are T cell receptor beta chains from one sample, sequenced in a study of memory CD4+ T cells and cytomegalovirus serostatus. Libraries were prepared by immunoSEQ multiplex PCR; TCRdb keeps only in-frame clonotypes and omits some of them. The sample lists about 58,000 clones; approximately 82% were seen once. Material for sequencing was memory CD4+ T cells from blood. Every receptor here comes from an adult in good health and CMV-seronegative. Some clones in this sample may be carry-over from other donors' samples. CDR3s include the opening cysteine and the closing phenylalanine or tryptophan. Each record gives: CDR3 DNA, CDR3 protein, J gene, V gene, D gene, clone size. The D gene is left open where the match is weak. Clone sizes are given selectively: once, few, many, or a class where the clone is expanded.

CDR3nt: TGTGCCAGCAGCCGGGGGTTTTTAACTAATGAAAAACTGTTTTTT
CDR3aa: CASSRGFLTNEKLFF
j_gene: TRBJ1-4
v_gene: TRBV14
d_gene: -
abundance: -

CDR3nt: TGTGCCAGCAGCTTGGGCGGACTACCAACGTACAATGAGCAGTTCTTC
CDR3aa: CASSLGGLPTYNEQFF
j_gene: TRBJ2-1
v_gene: TRBV5-4
d_gene: -
abundance: few

CDR3nt: TGTGCCAGCAGCGAATATATGCGCACAGATACGCAGTATTTT
CDR3aa: CASSEYMRTDTQYF
j_gene: TRBJ2-3
v_gene: TRBV7-2
d_gene: -
abundance: -

CDR3nt: TGTGCCAGCAGTTACCCGGGGACGGCCTATGGCTACACCTTC
CDR3aa: CASSYPGTAYGYTF
j_gene: TRBJ1-2
v_gene: TRBV6-6
d_gene: -
abundance: few

CDR3nt: TGTGCCATCAGAGACTATGGCTACACCTTC
CDR3aa: CAIRDYGYTF
j_gene: TRBJ1-2
v_gene: TRBV10-3
d_gene: -
abundance: few

CDR3nt: TGTGCCAGCAGCTTAAGGGGGCTCGCGAACACTGAAGCTTTCTTT
CDR3aa: CASSLRGLANTEAFF
j_gene: TRBJ1-1
v_gene: TRBV7-2
d_gene: TRBD1
abundance: -

CDR3nt: TGTGCCAGCGCGGTATACAATGAGCAGTTCTTC
CDR3aa: CASAVYNEQFF
j_gene: TRBJ2-1
v_gene: TRBV6-1
d_gene: -
abundance: -

CDR3nt: TGTGCCACCAGCAGGGACAGGGTTAGATCGAACACTGAAGCTTTCTTT
CDR3aa: CATSRDRVRSNTEAFF
j_gene: TRBJ1-1
v_gene: TRBV15
d_gene: TRBD1
abundance: -

CDR3nt: TGCGCCAGCAGCTTGGCGGCGGCTAACACTGAAGCTTTCTTT
CDR3aa: CASSLAAANTEAFF
j_gene: TRBJ1-1
v_gene: TRBV5-1
d_gene: -
abundance: -

CDR3nt: TGTGCCAGCAGTGAGGGTCTGCTAAAGCAGTTCTTC
CDR3aa: CASSEGLLKQFF
j_gene: TRBJ2-1
v_gene: TRBV2
d_gene: -
abundance: -

CDR3nt: TGCGCCAGCAGGGGAGCGCAACCCAAGTTGACCCAGTACTTC
CDR3aa: CASRGAQPKLTQYF
j_gene: TRBJ2-5
v_gene: TRBV10-1
d_gene: -
abundance: -